The rows below give T cell receptor beta chains drawn from one sample of a study of T-cell memory formation after mild COVID-19. Each CDR3 protein is one row after TCRdb ran MiXCR on the 5' RACE reads. This table has 350,000 to 500,000 distinct CDR3 sequences, about a quarter appearing once. Sequencing was carried out using PBMCs or a T cell subset sorted from them (not recorded which). The receptor set was obtained from an adult woman who had mild COVID-19 (a few samples of this study predate the infection). Cell type and time point are not known. Both conserved end residues are part of each CDR3. The D gene is left open where the match is weak. A row's size may be missing; if present it is once, few, many or a size class.

TRBJ2-7 | TRBV27 | TRBD1 | 15 | . | CASRPTGVPIYEQYF | TGTGCCAGCAGACCGACAGGGGTCCCAATCTACGAGCAGTACTTC
TRBJ2-2 | TRBV7-8 | . | 15 | . | CASSLLTGPTGELFF | TGTGCCAGCAGCTTACTGACAGGCCCCACCGGGGAGCTGTTTTTT
TRBJ1-3 | TRBV11-2 | TRBD1 | 16 | few | CASSPWTGSSGNTIYF | TGTGCCAGCAGCCCCTGGACAGGGTCCTCTGGAAACACCATATATTTT
TRBJ2-7 | TRBV7-6 | . | 15 | . | CASSPEGVSYDEQYF | TGTGCCAGCAGCCCTGAGGGAGTATCTTATGACGAGCAGTACTTC
TRBJ1-2 | TRBV25-1 | . | 14 | . | CASSEVWEGGGYTF | TGTGCCAGCAGTGAGGTATGGGAGGGTGGTGGCTACACCTTC
TRBJ2-7 | TRBV29-1 | TRBD1 | 11 | . | CSGGTVYEQYF | TGCAGCGGGGGGACAGTCTACGAGCAGTACTTC
TRBJ1-6 | TRBV4-1 | . | 13 | . | CASSRDYNSPLHF | TGCGCCAGCAGCCGGGATTATAATTCACCCCTCCACTTT
TRBJ1-1 | TRBV6-5 | TRBD1 | 14 | few | CASRSDREDTEAFF | TGTGCCAGCAGGTCCGACAGGGAGGACACTGAAGCTTTCTTT
TRBJ1-2 | TRBV12-3/TRBV12-4 | . | 15 | few | CASSGTGRRLDGYTF | TGTGCCAGCAGCGGTACGGGGAGGAGGCTGGATGGCTACACCTTC
TRBJ2-3 | TRBV29-1 | . | 13 | few | CSVEEIIRDTQYF | TGCAGCGTTGAAGAAATAATCCGGGATACGCAGTATTTT
TRBJ2-1 | TRBV24-1 | . | 14 | . | CATSGAEGYNEQFF | TGTGCCACCAGTGGGGCGGAGGGCTACAATGAGCAGTTCTTC
TRBJ1-2 | TRBV7-2 | . | 18 | few | CASSPRVLTRPPGYGYTF | TGTGCCAGCAGCCCCCGGGTCCTAACGCGCCCCCCGGGATATGGCTACACCTTC
TRBJ1-2 | TRBV15 | . | 15 | . | CATSRGLQGGSGYTF | TGTGCCACCAGCAGGGGATTGCAGGGAGGGAGTGGCTACACCTTC
TRBJ2-3 | TRBV5-6 | TRBD2 | 16 | few | CASSLKRGLVTDTQYF | TGTGCCAGCAGCTTGAAGCGGGGATTGGTCACAGATACGCAGTATTTT
TRBJ2-3 | TRBV2 | . | 11 | many | CASSVTDTQYF | TGTGCCAGCAGTGTAACAGATACGCAGTATTTT
TRBJ1-4 | TRBV4-1 | TRBD1 | 16 | many | CASSRDRGPTNEKLFF | TGCGCCAGCAGCCGTGACAGGGGGCCGACTAATGAAAAACTGTTTTTT